This T cell receptor (beta chain) was captured in a study of T cell clusters in autoimmune cytopenias. The overall study: The median distinct TRB clonotype count was a few thousand per sample, from a median around 50,000 reads.

TRB was amplified by touch-down multiplex PCR, primer pools A and B combined. TCRdb reprocessed the multiplex PCR reads and stores each CDR3 protein as one record, lacking DNA. The sample spans more than 13,000 distinct CDR3 sequences; the ten largest clones claim 2% to 2.5%. Study-level findings and limits: Primary autoimmune cytopenia patients seemingly lacked the physiological T cell clusters found in healthy donors. The T cell clusters came from computational analysis alone and lack functional validation.

Tens of thousands of genome equivalents of blood DNA were amplified for TRB. Notes on this clonotype: Its specificity is not known.

Per the germline V gene, CDR1 is MNHEY and CDR2 is SVGAGI. The CDR3 is made up of 14 amino acids. The sequence derives from a human donor with an autoimmune cytopenia or autoimmune hepatitis (not recorded which). The sequencing sample was made of peripheral blood. The chain carries TRBV6-5 and TRBJ1-1; TCRdb's D gene call, TRBD1, goes unchecked for lack of DNA. This CDR3 reads CASRPGTPNTEAFF.